This T cell receptor beta chain was sequenced during a study of OX40 agonist ivuxolimab in advanced cancers. Across the study: Of the participants, over 30% had some prior anti-PD-1, anti-PD-L1 or anti-CTLA-4 therapy, which was allowed. Notes on the study in general: Clonal expansion was seen in CD4+ and CD8+ blood T cells by week 6 at 0.1 to 3.0 mg/kg.

With V trimmed by 5 bases and J by 5 bases, 4 bases remained unmatched. Germline values: CDR1 SGHTA, CDR2 FQGNSA. The CDR3 has 15 residues. Remarks on this clone: Antigen unknown.

Here immunoSEQ multiplex PCR was the method, and the copy in TCRdb shows in-frame clones only, minus some. The data contain 50,000 or so clones, roughly 84% of them seen just once; the ten biggest clones take up around an eighth. This chain joins TRBV7-2 and TRBJ2-2, with TRBD1 matching 11 bases. Sample: CD4+ or CD8+ T cells sorted from blood, taken in a trial of the OX40 agonist ivuxolimab. This sequence was found in an adult with an advanced solid tumor such as melanoma, head and neck, liver or kidney cancer. CDR3 sequence reads: CASSNRDRGTGELFF. The DNA for the CDR3 is TGTGCCAGCAGCAACCGGGACAGGGGGACCGGGGAGCTGTTTTTT.